The rows below give T cell receptor beta chains drawn from one sample of a study of post-analysis software for immune sequencing data. TCRdb processed the PCR reads anew with MiXCR; each CDR3 protein has one entry. The data show just over 250,000 distinct CDR3 sequences, with 35% to 40% seen just once and approximately 4.6% held by the top ten. Material for sequencing was blood. These TCRs come from a girl aged 5 to 17 with multiple sclerosis. CDR3s include the opening cysteine and the closing phenylalanine or tryptophan. Fields, in order: clone size, D gene, V gene, J gene, CDR3 protein, CDR3 DNA. D genes are given only for firm matches. Size is omitted from some rows. Given values are once, few, many or a class for expanded clones.

clone_size: NA
d_call: NA
v_call: TRBV20-1
j_call: TRBJ2-4
cdr3_aa: CSATGQAKNIQYF
cdr3_nt: TGCAGTGCTACCGGACAGGCCAAAAACATTCAGTACTTC

clone_size: NA
d_call: NA
v_call: TRBV5-1
j_call: TRBJ2-7
cdr3_aa: CASSLDEYEQYF
cdr3_nt: TGCGCCAGCAGCTTGGATGAGTACGAGCAGTACTTC

clone_size: many
d_call: NA
v_call: TRBV5-1
j_call: TRBJ2-4
cdr3_aa: CASSLAGRGDIQYF
cdr3_nt: TGCGCCAGCAGCTTGGCCGGCCGGGGAGACATTCAGTACTTC

clone_size: NA
d_call: TRBD1
v_call: TRBV7-2
j_call: TRBJ1-4
cdr3_aa: CASSRRQGTNEKLFF
cdr3_nt: TGTGCCAGCAGCCGAAGACAGGGGACCAATGAAAAACTGTTTTTT

clone_size: many
d_call: NA
v_call: TRBV3-1
j_call: TRBJ1-5
cdr3_aa: CASSRAGGNQPQHF
cdr3_nt: TGTGCCAGCAGCCGAGCAGGAGGCAATCAGCCCCAGCATTTT

clone_size: NA
d_call: NA
v_call: TRBV4-1
j_call: TRBJ1-1
cdr3_aa: CASSQDRTGGTEAFF
cdr3_nt: TGCGCCAGCAGCCAAGATAGGACCGGGGGCACTGAAGCTTTCTTT

clone_size: many
d_call: NA
v_call: TRBV20-1
j_call: TRBJ2-1
cdr3_aa: CSAPGETSYNEQFF
cdr3_nt: TGCAGTGCGCCGGGGGAGACCTCCTACAATGAGCAGTTCTTC

clone_size: NA
d_call: NA
v_call: TRBV29-1
j_call: TRBJ1-1
cdr3_aa: CSSAGRGDQVLLNTEAFF
cdr3_nt: TGCAGCTCGGCGGGCAGGGGTGATCAGGTTCTTTTGAACACTGAAGCTTTCTTT

clone_size: NA
d_call: NA
v_call: TRBV7-9
j_call: TRBJ1-4
cdr3_aa: CASSRPDQKLFF
cdr3_nt: TGTGCCAGCAGCCGTCCGGACCAAAAACTGTTTTTT

clone_size: once
d_call: NA
v_call: TRBV6-2/TRBV6-3
j_call: TRBJ2-3
cdr3_aa: CASSLSRVGDTQYF
cdr3_nt: TGTGCCAGCAGCTTAAGCAGGGTTGGAGATACGCAGTATTTT

clone_size: few
d_call: NA
v_call: TRBV27
j_call: TRBJ2-6
cdr3_aa: CASSDRLGANVLTF
cdr3_nt: TGTGCCAGCAGTGACAGGCTTGGGGCCAACGTCCTGACTTTC

clone_size: many
d_call: TRBD2
v_call: TRBV6-5
j_call: TRBJ2-1
cdr3_aa: CASSYLPSGDYNEQFF
cdr3_nt: TGTGCCAGCAGTTACTTACCTAGCGGGGATTACAATGAGCAGTTCTTC

clone_size: many
d_call: NA
v_call: TRBV7-2
j_call: TRBJ2-1
cdr3_aa: CASSLGGTLTYNEQFF
cdr3_nt: TGTGCCAGCAGCTTAGGCGGAACCCTGACCTACAATGAGCAGTTCTTC

clone_size: NA
d_call: TRBD2
v_call: TRBV24-1
j_call: TRBJ2-3
cdr3_aa: CATSDSSGRYDTQYF
cdr3_nt: TGTGCCACCAGTGATTCAAGCGGGAGATACGATACGCAGTATTTT

clone_size: few
d_call: TRBD1
v_call: TRBV2
j_call: TRBJ2-2
cdr3_aa: CARGQGSTGELFF
cdr3_nt: TGTGCCAGAGGACAGGGGAGCACCGGGGAGCTGTTTTTT

clone_size: NA
d_call: TRBD2
v_call: TRBV10-3
j_call: TRBJ2-5
cdr3_aa: CAIRPGGTSGIQETQYF
cdr3_nt: TGTGCCATACGACCCGGTGGGACTAGCGGGATACAAGAGACCCAGTACTTC

clone_size: NA
d_call: TRBD1
v_call: TRBV10-3
j_call: TRBJ2-5
cdr3_aa: CAISDYFRTGQQETQYF
cdr3_nt: TGTGCCATCAGTGATTATTTCCGGACAGGGCAGCAAGAGACCCAGTACTTC

clone_size: once
d_call: NA
v_call: TRBV7-9
j_call: TRBJ2-1
cdr3_aa: CASSKQSSSYNEQFF
cdr3_nt: TGTGCCAGCTCGAAACAGAGCAGCTCCTACAATGAGCAGTTCTTC

clone_size: many
d_call: NA
v_call: TRBV3-1
j_call: TRBJ2-7
cdr3_aa: CASSRTGYSEQYF
cdr3_nt: TGTGCCAGCAGTCGTACAGGTTACAGCGAGCAGTACTTC

clone_size: few
d_call: NA
v_call: TRBV9
j_call: TRBJ2-5
cdr3_aa: CASSVVGAGGETQYF
cdr3_nt: TGTGCCAGCAGCGTAGTTGGGGCCGGGGGCGAGACCCAGTACTTC

clone_size: NA
d_call: NA
v_call: TRBV5-1
j_call: TRBJ1-3
cdr3_aa: CASSLGPQTGSSGNTIYF
cdr3_nt: TGCGCCAGCAGCTTGGGCCCGCAGACTGGGAGCTCTGGAAACACCATATATTTT

clone_size: many
d_call: NA
v_call: TRBV29-1
j_call: TRBJ2-3
cdr3_aa: CSVRRLLAMTDTQYF
cdr3_nt: TGCAGCGTAAGAAGGCTCCTAGCGATGACAGATACGCAGTATTTT

clone_size: few
d_call: NA
v_call: TRBV14
j_call: TRBJ2-7
cdr3_aa: CASSQGGGPTYEQYF
cdr3_nt: TGTGCCAGCAGCCAAGGGGGGGGGCCGACCTACGAGCAGTACTTC

clone_size: many
d_call: TRBD2
v_call: TRBV7-8
j_call: TRBJ2-1
cdr3_aa: CASSLAGSGPEQFF
cdr3_nt: TGTGCCAGCAGCTTAGCAGGTAGCGGGCCCGAGCAGTTCTTC

clone_size: many
d_call: TRBD2
v_call: TRBV28
j_call: TRBJ2-5
cdr3_aa: CASSRPRGGQETQYF
cdr3_nt: TGTGCCAGCAGCCGCCCCCGGGGGGGCCAAGAGACCCAGTACTTC

clone_size: many
d_call: NA
v_call: TRBV10-3
j_call: TRBJ1-1
cdr3_aa: CAIISDEDTEAFF
cdr3_nt: TGTGCCATCATCTCGGACGAGGACACTGAAGCTTTCTTT

clone_size: NA
d_call: NA
v_call: TRBV20-1
j_call: TRBJ2-2
cdr3_aa: CSARGTDPGELFF
cdr3_nt: TGCAGTGCTAGAGGGACCGATCCCGGGGAGCTGTTTTTT

clone_size: few
d_call: NA
v_call: TRBV7-6
j_call: TRBJ2-1
cdr3_aa: CASSTHETTNEQFF
cdr3_nt: TGTGCCAGCAGCACCCACGAGACTACTAATGAGCAGTTCTTC

clone_size: NA
d_call: NA
v_call: TRBV12-3/TRBV12-4
j_call: TRBJ2-4
cdr3_aa: CASSLGQLGIQYF
cdr3_nt: TGTGCCAGCAGTTTGGGGCAGCTCGGCATTCAGTACTTC

clone_size: NA
d_call: NA
v_call: TRBV12-3/TRBV12-4
j_call: TRBJ1-2
cdr3_aa: CASMGTSRYGYTF
cdr3_nt: TGTGCCAGCATGGGGACATCCCGCTATGGCTACACCTTC

clone_size: many
d_call: TRBD2
v_call: TRBV20-1
j_call: TRBJ2-1
cdr3_aa: CSARGTSGYNEQFF
cdr3_nt: TGCAGTGCTAGAGGGACTAGCGGGTACAATGAGCAGTTCTTC

clone_size: many
d_call: NA
v_call: TRBV7-9
j_call: TRBJ1-5
cdr3_aa: CASSLAFDPESPQHF
cdr3_nt: TGTGCCAGCAGCTTAGCGTTCGACCCTGAGTCGCCCCAGCATTTT

clone_size: NA
d_call: NA
v_call: TRBV28
j_call: TRBJ2-7
cdr3_aa: CASSYTGESYEQYF
cdr3_nt: TGTGCCAGCAGTTACACGGGAGAAAGCTACGAGCAGTACTTC

clone_size: many
d_call: NA
v_call: TRBV29-1
j_call: TRBJ1-6
cdr3_aa: CSAKDSSNANSPLHF
cdr3_nt: TGCAGCGCTAAGGACAGCAGCAACGCGAATTCACCCCTCCACTTT

clone_size: NA
d_call: TRBD1
v_call: TRBV12-3/TRBV12-4
j_call: TRBJ2-3
cdr3_aa: CASSPGTAENTDTQYF
cdr3_nt: TGTGCCAGCTCCCCCGGGACAGCGGAGAACACAGATACGCAGTATTTT

clone_size: once
d_call: NA
v_call: TRBV7-2
j_call: TRBJ2-7
cdr3_aa: CASSERDRSYEQYF
cdr3_nt: TGTGCCAGCAGCGAACGGGACCGGTCCTACGAGCAGTACTTC

clone_size: many
d_call: NA
v_call: TRBV28
j_call: TRBJ1-2
cdr3_aa: CASSSGDRDYGYTF
cdr3_nt: TGTGCCAGCAGTTCAGGGGATAGGGACTATGGCTACACCTTC

clone_size: NA
d_call: TRBD1
v_call: TRBV27
j_call: TRBJ1-2
cdr3_aa: CASSHRTGGADGYTF
cdr3_nt: TGTGCCAGCAGTCACCGGACAGGGGGCGCCGATGGCTACACCTTC

clone_size: few
d_call: NA
v_call: TRBV11-2
j_call: TRBJ2-1
cdr3_aa: CASSLKLAALYNEQFF
cdr3_nt: TGTGCCAGCAGCTTAAAATTAGCGGCCCTCTACAATGAGCAGTTCTTC

clone_size: NA
d_call: NA
v_call: TRBV7-2
j_call: TRBJ1-2
cdr3_aa: CASSLQNYGHTF
cdr3_nt: TGTGCCAGCAGCTTGCAAAACTATGGCCACACCTTC

clone_size: many
d_call: NA
v_call: TRBV7-2
j_call: TRBJ2-1
cdr3_aa: CASRSSGSSYNEQFF
cdr3_nt: TGTGCCAGCAGAAGTTCGGGGAGCTCCTACAATGAGCAGTTCTTC

clone_size: many
d_call: NA
v_call: TRBV4-1
j_call: TRBJ2-1
cdr3_aa: CASSQDGYLNEQFF
cdr3_nt: TGCGCCAGCAGCCAAGATGGCTACCTCAATGAGCAGTTCTTC

clone_size: NA
d_call: TRBD2
v_call: TRBV4-3
j_call: TRBJ2-3
cdr3_aa: CASSREGRETDTQYF
cdr3_nt: TGCGCCAGCAGCCGGGAGGGTAGGGAAACGGATACGCAGTATTTT

clone_size: NA
d_call: TRBD1
v_call: TRBV4-1
j_call: TRBJ1-2
cdr3_aa: CASSQGIKGQLANYGYTF
cdr3_nt: TGCGCCAGCAGCCAGGGTATTAAGGGACAGTTAGCTAACTATGGCTACACCTTC

clone_size: many
d_call: NA
v_call: TRBV20-1
j_call: TRBJ2-3
cdr3_aa: CSARVAGPLSTDTQYF
cdr3_nt: TGCAGTGCTAGAGTGGCGGGGCCCTTAAGCACAGATACGCAGTATTTT

clone_size: few
d_call: NA
v_call: TRBV28
j_call: TRBJ2-1
cdr3_aa: CASSRLGNEQFF
cdr3_nt: TGTGCCAGCAGTCGACTCGGGAATGAGCAGTTCTTC

clone_size: NA
d_call: NA
v_call: TRBV5-4
j_call: TRBJ2-1
cdr3_aa: CASSLAQGPAQSYNEQFF
cdr3_nt: TGTGCCAGCAGCTTGGCACAGGGTCCGGCCCAATCCTACAATGAGCAGTTCTTC

clone_size: many
d_call: TRBD2
v_call: TRBV7-8
j_call: TRBJ2-5
cdr3_aa: CASSSSGGAQTQYF
cdr3_nt: TGTGCCAGCAGCTCTAGCGGGGGGGCTCAGACCCAGTACTTC

clone_size: many
d_call: TRBD1
v_call: TRBV12-3/TRBV12-4
j_call: TRBJ2-5
cdr3_aa: CASRGQNGETQYF
cdr3_nt: TGTGCCAGCAGGGGACAGAACGGAGAGACCCAGTACTTC